This record covers a single TCR beta chain. Its antigen remains unidentified. No base quality values were provided; no much bigger clone lies one nucleotide off. This sample was included in a study of control samples from healthy donors and cancer patients (dated by TCRdb to the early 2020s). Reading the germline V gene gives CDR1 SGHRS and CDR2 YFSETQ. The junction shows trimming of 4 bases on V and 5 bases on J, and the gene matches do not reach 5 bases of it. From the cysteine through the phenylalanine, the CDR3 covers 14 amino acids. The read is trimmed to its CDR3 DNA, 42 bases read in frame from base 1. The library was obtained by the immunoSEQ multiplex PCR assay. The immuneACCESS repertoire file appears here via TCRdb, limited to in-frame rearrangements. These files lack a portion of the clones; in checked studies, under half of the deficit traces to unresolved V genes, and the cause of the others is not known. The sample includes fewer than 200,000 clones, with just over 90% observed a single time. The ten biggest clones cover around 1.5% of the sample.

Recombination joined TRBV5-1 with TRBJ2-3; 9 bases in between match TRBD1. The sample comprised blood. The receptor was derived from a man younger than 40 in good health. The CDR3 region has the sequence CASSPTGGRDTQYF. The sequenced DNA is TGCGCCAGCAGCCCGACAGGGGGAAGAGATACGCAGTATTTT.